These 27 T cell receptor beta chains were all obtained from the same sample, sequenced in a study of blood T cell repertoires in COVID-19 (dated by TCRdb to between 2020 and 2021). Library construction relied on the immunoSEQ multiplex PCR assay. Held by TCRdb, this immuneACCESS table contains in-frame sequences only and omits some clones. Under half of the omission traces to an unresolved V gene where checked; the cause of the rest is unknown. This sample holds over 50,000 clones; 80% to 90% were observed only once. The biggest ten clones account for 4.7% of the sample. Sequenced material: peripheral blood. The receptors derive from a human donor in a cohort sampled during active COVID-19.

The V call is TRBV30, the J call TRBJ1-1; unclear D gene. CDR1 GTSNPN and CDR2 SVGIG come from the germline V gene (reference sequence). This CDR3 contains 12 residues. This chain's CDR3 is CASTLAGTEAFF. CDR3 bases: TGTGCTTCGACCCTTGCGGGAACTGAAGCTTTCTTT.

The CDR3 DNA sequence: TGTGCCAGCAGTTCACCCTGGACTAGCGGGAGAGGGACAGATACGCAGTATTTT. It codes for CASSSPWTSGRGTDTQYF. The rearrangement uses TRBV28 and TRBJ2-3; 13 nucleotides agree with TRBD2. This CDR3 is built from 18 residues. Germline lookup yields CDR1 MDHEN and CDR2 SYDVKM. The junction had 10 bases not matched to a gene; V was cut back by 4 bases and J by 3 bases.

The gene calls are TRBV9 and TRBJ2-3; 7 bases align to TRBD2. J lost 0 bases, V lost 1 base, and 5 bases had no gene match. CDR1 SGDLS and CDR2 YYNGEE come from the germline V gene. CDR3 length: 16 amino acids. As DNA, the CDR3 is TGTGCCAGCAGCGTACTCAGCGGGATAAGCACAGATACGCAGTATTTT. Residues: CASSVLSGISTDTQYF.

The chain joins TRBV9 to TRBJ1-4; 8 bases fit TRBD1. The germline gives CDR1 SGDLS, CDR2 YYNGEE. With V trimmed by 4 bases and J by 2 bases, 7 bases remained unmatched. The CDR3 loop spans 16 amino acids. CDR3 sequence reads: CASSPYTGGTNEKLFF. CDR3 DNA sequence: TGTGCCAGCAGCCCCTACACAGGGGGTACTAATGAAAAACTGTTTTTT. Combining the CDR3 with reference TRBV9 and TRBJ1-4 gives the whole variable domain DSGVTQTPKHLITATGQRVTLRCSPRSGDLSVYWYQQSLDQGLQFLIQYYNGEERAKGNILERFSAQQFPDLHSELNLSSLELGDSALYFCASSPYTGGTNEKLFFGSGTQLSVL.

For the CDR3, the DNA is TGTGCCAGCAGCTTGGGAGGATCGGCAGATACGCAGTATTTT. As protein: CASSLGGSADTQYF. The chain uses TRBV5-5 and TRBJ2-3; D gene unclear. CDR3 size: 14 residues. Germline CDR1 SGHKS, CDR2 YYEKEE (reference sequence). Trimming pared 0 bases from V and 4 bases from J, leaving 9 bases between.

The chain links TRBV5-4 to TRBJ2-1; TRBD1 aligns across 7 bases. The CDR3 length is 16 residues. V gave up 2 bases and J gave up 6 bases; unmatched junction bases: 11. Germline values: CDR1 SGHNT, CDR2 YYREEE (reference sequence). DNA for the CDR3: TGTGCCAGCAGCTTTGCGAGGGGGCAGGGCCCCAATGAGCAGTTCTTC. Residues: CASSFARGQGPNEQFF. Using reference TRBV5-4 and TRBJ2-1 for the parts outside the CDR3, the full variable domain is ETGVTQSPTHLIKTRGQQVTLRCSSQSGHNTVSWYQQALGQGPQFIFQYYREEENGRGNFPPRFSGLQFPNYSSELNVNALELDDSALYLCASSFARGQGPNEQFFGPGTRLTVL.

The V call is TRBV2, the J call TRBJ2-5; possibly TRBD2 for D (5 bases). This CDR3 spans 14 amino acids. In germline, CDR1 is SNHLY, CDR2 FYNNEI. V was trimmed by 5 bases and J by 5 bases, leaving 15 bases between them. CDR3 in amino acids: CASSSERRGETQYF. In DNA, the CDR3 is TGTGCCAGCAGTTCCGAGCGGCGTGGGGAGACCCAGTACTTC.

In this sample, this clone turned up a few times. The rearrangement joins TRBV6-4 to TRBJ1-4; D not certain. Germline values: CDR1 MRHNA, CDR2 SNTAGT. V was pared by 8 bases and J by 4 bases, with 11 bases between. This CDR3 is built from 13 residues. Here the CDR3 reads CASRDIGNEKLFF. The DNA of the CDR3 is TGTGCCAGCCGAGACATCGGTAATGAAAAACTGTTTTTT.

V is TRBV5-5 and J is TRBJ2-5, with 9 bases aligning to TRBD2. The CDR3 has 17 amino acids. The V and J ends lost 6 bases and 1 base, in that order; junction bases with no gene match: 13. CDR1 and CDR2 (germline): SGHKS, YYEKEE (reference sequence). The CDR3 region is CASNLGAGSGGQETQYF. The CDR3 coding sequence is TGTGCCAGCAACCTCGGTGCGGGTAGCGGGGGCCAAGAGACCCAGTACTTC.

This clone was picked up a small number of times. This rearrangement joins TRBV13 to TRBJ2-7, with 11 bases matching TRBD2. Germline V lookup: CDR1 PRHDT, CDR2 FYEKMQ (reference sequence). J gave up 6 bases and V 1 base, and 2 bases lay outside the gene matches. This CDR3 contains 14 residues. The CDR3 DNA is TGTGCCAGCAGCTTAGATAGCGGGAGGGGCGAGCAGTACTTC. It codes for CASSLDSGRGEQYF.

V and J are TRBV4-1 and TRBJ2-7, with TRBD1 identical over 7 bases. CDR3 length: 14 amino acids. Looked up from germline, CDR1 is MGHRA and CDR2 is YSYEKL. Trimming cost V 4 bases and J 2 bases; bases outside gene matches: 5. The CDR3 DNA follows: TGCGCCAGCAGCCGACCGGGACAGCCCTACGAGCAGTACTTC. Its translation: CASSRPGQPYEQYF.

CDR3 sequence reads: CASSPASGGQPQHF. The CDR3 coding sequence is TGTGCCAGCTCACCGGCCTCAGGGGGGCAGCCCCAGCATTTT. The chain combines TRBV18 with TRBJ1-5; 7 positions match TRBD1. This CDR3 spans 14 amino acids. With 3 bases clipped from V and 7 bases from J, the junction kept 6 bases outside the gene matches. Germline values: CDR1 KGHSH, CDR2 LQKENI.

V is TRBV10-3 and J is TRBJ2-1; no clear D. V lost 11 bases and J 8 bases, leaving 16 bases between the germline ends. Germline V gene sequence: CDR1 ENHRY, CDR2 SYGVKD. The CDR3 is made up of 12 amino acids. The CDR3 loop is CAAGSHVDEQFF. CDR3 bases: TGTGCCGCCGGGTCCCACGTCGATGAGCAGTTCTTC.

V is TRBV6-6 and J is TRBJ2-3; 7 bases align to TRBD2. The CDR3 covers 13 residues. The junction had 6 bases not matched to a gene; V was cut back by 8 bases and J by 4 bases. The germline CDR1 and CDR2 sequences are MNHNY and SVGAGI (reference sequence). The DNA of the CDR3 is TGTGCCAGCCATCGAGCGGGATCAGATACGCAGTATTTT. Translating gives CASHRAGSDTQYF.

The V gene is TRBV5-6, the J gene TRBJ2-7; 12 bases agree with TRBD1. Germline CDR1 and CDR2: SGHDT and YYEEEE. V lost 4 bases and J lost 5; bases outside the gene matches: 10. This CDR3 has 16 residues. The CDR3 reads CASSMRRDRGRNEQYF. CDR3 nucleotides: TGTGCCAGCAGCATGCGCCGGGACAGGGGGCGGAACGAGCAGTACTTC. Complete variable domain (other parts from reference TRBV5-6 and TRBJ2-7): DAGVTQSPTHLIKTRGQQVTLRCSPKSGHDTVSWYQQALGQGPQFIFQYYEEEERQRGNFPDRFSGHQFPNYSSELNVNALLLGDSALYLCASSMRRDRGRNEQYFGPGTRLTVT.

V and J are TRBV6-5 and TRBJ2-1; D gene uncertain. Germline loops: CDR1 MNHEY, CDR2 SVGAGI. The V and J ends lost 0 bases and 8 bases respectively, with 5 bases between them. The CDR3 runs to 12 residues. The CDR3 DNA is TGTGCCAGCAGTTACTCGTCAGATGAGCAGTTCTTC. It encodes CASSYSSDEQFF.

CDR3 DNA: TGCGCCAGCAGCTTTGAGGGGGAATCACCCCTCCACTTT. This translates into CASSFEGESPLHF. V gene TRBV5-1 combines with J gene TRBJ1-6; TRBD1 might be the D (6 bases). The CDR3 totals 13 residues. Germline CDR1 SGHRS, CDR2 YFSETQ. V shed 2 bases and J shed 10 bases, with 10 bases lying between them.

This clone was detected only a few times. The chain couples TRBV6-2 or TRBV6-3 to TRBJ2-7; 9 bases fit TRBD1. After removal of 6 bases from V and 2 bases from J, the junction contained 8 bases not matched to a gene. The CDR3 is 15 residues long. Germline-derived CDR1 and CDR2 are MNHEY and SVGEGT. The CDR3 is CASSPSGTGTYEQYF. DNA of the CDR3: TGTGCCAGCAGCCCCTCCGGGACAGGGACCTACGAGCAGTACTTC.

The chain uses TRBV6-5 and TRBJ1-1; possible D gene TRBD1, 5 bases. The germline V and J ends were trimmed by 6 bases and 4 bases, with 12 bases remaining between them. Germline CDR1 is MNHEY and CDR2 is SVGAGI. This CDR3 comprises 13 residues. The CDR3: CASRRFGGTEAFF. Here the CDR3 DNA reads TGTGCCAGCAGGCGTTTCGGGGGCACTGAAGCTTTCTTT.

This clone was seen a single time. The rearrangement joins TRBV7-2 to TRBJ1-4; D unresolved. The length of the CDR3 is 15 residues. V gave up 1 base and J gave up 3 bases, with 9 bases separating them. Germline V gene lookup returns CDR1 SGHTA and CDR2 FQGNSA. The chain's CDR3 is CASSLVGGPNEKLFF. The CDR3 DNA reads TGTGCCAGCAGCTTAGTTGGAGGGCCTAATGAAAAACTGTTTTTT.

The CDR3 loop is CASSVGLAGALGEQYF. CDR3 coding DNA: TGTGCCAGCAGTGTTGGACTAGCGGGAGCACTAGGGGAGCAGTACTTC. V is TRBV2 and J is TRBJ2-7; 13 nucleotides align to TRBD2. The V gene end was trimmed by 4 bases and the J gene end by 7 bases; junction bases not matched to a gene: 10. Germline assignment: CDR1 SNHLY and CDR2 FYNNEI. This CDR3 spans 16 amino acids.

The V and J genes are TRBV5-6 and TRBJ2-6, with D possibly TRBD1 on 6 matching bases. The CDR3 length is 19 residues. V lost 1 base to trimming and J lost 0 bases, with 17 bases between them. Germline assignment: CDR1 SGHDT and CDR2 YYEEEE. The CDR3 DNA is TGTGCCAGCAGCTTGTTGGGGGCCGGGGCTCTCTCTGGGGCCAACGTCCTGACTTTC. Translating it yields CASSLLGAGALSGANVLTF.

The chain has TRBV6-2 or TRBV6-3 and TRBJ2-4; 9 nucleotides align to TRBD1. The V and J ends lost 2 bases and 0 bases, in that order; junction bases with no gene match: 14. The CDR3 length is 20 residues. Per the germline V gene, CDR1 is MNHEY and CDR2 is SVGEGT. The CDR3: CASSYTLTGGSLLAKNIQYF. DNA for the CDR3: TGTGCCAGCAGTTACACATTGACAGGGGGATCACTTCTAGCCAAAAACATTCAGTACTTC.

The V and J genes are TRBV29-1 and TRBJ1-2; 8 nucleotides agree with TRBD1. Germline lookup yields CDR1 SQVTM and CDR2 ANQGSEA. The CDR3 contains 13 residues. V trimming: 7 bases; J trimming: 3 bases; junction bases outside the gene matches: 7. The CDR3 DNA is TGCAGCGCTGAGGACAGGGACCACTATGGCTACACCTTC. As protein: CSAEDRDHYGYTF.

The chain uses TRBV5-1 and TRBJ2-3, with 12 bases that match TRBD1. The germline CDR1 and CDR2 sequences are SGHRS and YFSETQ. CDR3 length equals 14 residues. The V and J ends lost 6 bases and 6 bases, in that order; junction bases with no gene match: 5. The CDR3 region is CASTSGQGADTQYF. DNA of the CDR3: TGCGCCAGCACCTCGGGACAGGGGGCTGATACGCAGTATTTT.

CDR3 bases: TGTGCCAGTAGTAGTACAGGGGGAAGAGGAAACACCATATATTTT. This codes for CASSSTGGRGNTIYF. V and J are TRBV19 and TRBJ1-3; 8 nucleotides line up with TRBD1. CDR1 LNHDA and CDR2 SQIVND come from the germline V gene (reference sequence). The CDR3 loop spans 15 amino acids. V was pared by 4 bases and J by 4 bases, with 6 bases of the junction left unmatched.

The chain uses TRBV5-5 and TRBJ2-2, with D possibly being TRBD1 (6 bases). V was clipped by 2 bases and J by 6 bases, with 11 bases between them. CDR1 SGHKS and CDR2 YYEKEE come from the germline V gene (reference sequence). This CDR3 spans 14 amino acids. The CDR3 spells CASSFTGMSGELFF. In DNA form, the CDR3 reads TGTGCCAGCAGCTTTACAGGGATGTCCGGGGAGCTGTTTTTT.